What follows describes a single T cell receptor beta chain. The target antigen is unknown. The record originates from a study of cytomegalovirus exposure and HLA in healthy donors. Whole-study results and caveats: Across HLA loci, a later analysis found differing TCR association rates, with DRB1 most and HLA-C fewest.

A multiplex PCR was run with 60 Vbeta primers and 13 Jbeta primers. Data came from immunoSEQ multiplex PCR; TCRdb stores just in-frame clones and leaves some out. The data show about 110,000 clones, about 70% seen once. Germline V gene data show CDR1 as SGHTA and CDR2 as FQGNSA. CDR3 length: 14 amino acids. V dropped 2 bases and J dropped 5 bases, with 11 bases sitting between them. The chain employs TRBV7-2 and TRBJ2-3, with D possibly being TRBD1 (6 bases). This TCR was recovered from a woman aged 45-65 years in good health and CMV-seropositive. The specimen sequenced was PBMCs. The CDR3 DNA reads TGTGCCAGCAGCTTACAACAGGGCGGAGATACGCAGTATTTT. Protein sequence: CASSLQQGGDTQYF.